This is a list of T cell receptor beta chains from one sample in a study of siplizumab effects on memory and regulatory T cells. The table came from immunoSEQ multiplex PCR; TCRdb's copy has only in-frame clones and leaves some out. Of approximately 13,000 clones listed, around 40% are singletons. These receptors are not linked to any known antigen. Sequences were obtained from CFSE-low (dividing) CD8+ T cells sorted from an allogeneic mixed lymphocyte reaction. These receptors were taken from a human donor in good health; the cells came from an allogeneic mixed lymphocyte reaction. Each CDR3 is given with its conserved first and last residue. Fields, in order: D gene, J gene, V gene, CDR3 protein. A D gene is named only where the DNA matches it firmly.

>.|TRBJ1-2|TRBV28
CASSSLGVQGTFAHYGYTF
>.|TRBJ2-1|TRBV27
CASSLLGIDEQFF
>.|TRBJ2-5|TRBV11-1
CASSTTIETQYF
>TRBD2|TRBJ2-1|TRBV19
CASSMSSGGAWYNEQFF
>.|TRBJ2-1|TRBV30
CAWSQEYNEQFF
>TRBD1|TRBJ1-2|TRBV27
CASRTGDGYGYTF
>.|TRBJ2-7|TRBV7-9
CASRDTYEQYF
>.|TRBJ2-1|TRBV11-3
CASGTRMNYNEQFF
>TRBD2|TRBJ2-1|TRBV5-1
CASSLFGTSFPEQFF
>TRBD1|TRBJ1-5|TRBV6-1
CASSVRQGDSNQPQHF
>TRBD2|TRBJ2-3|TRBV27
CASRIAGGPIPDTQYF
>TRBD2|TRBJ2-3|TRBV27
CASSLLAGSTDTQYF
>.|TRBJ1-1|TRBV19
CASSTGLNSLEAFF
>TRBD1|TRBJ1-2|TRBV30
CAWIPGTGGAQMYGYTF
>TRBD2|TRBJ2-7|TRBV9
CASSASGTSGSGEQYF
>.|TRBJ1-5|TRBV13
CASSLQGTGQPQHF
>TRBD2|TRBJ2-3|TRBV27
CASSLGGPSGIGQYF
>.|TRBJ2-4|TRBV28
CASSQWGGVENIQYF
>TRBD2|TRBJ2-1|TRBV19
CASSIGGLAGPQSEQFF
>TRBD1|TRBJ2-1|TRBV30
CAWSWGTGNEQFF
>.|TRBJ2-1|TRBV5-1
CASSFKGTFDSEQFF
>.|TRBJ2-5|TRBV5-6
CASSFGGPKETQYF
>.|TRBJ2-3|TRBV5-1
CASSFSRLIGRDTQYF